A selection of T cell receptor beta chains follows, all from one sample in a study of identical twins. Via MiXCR, TCRdb re-called the 5' RACE reads, giving one row per CDR3 protein. The sample holds about 190,000 distinct CDR3 sequences, 15% seen once. In addition, the sample was reused for a study of T cells expressing NK-cell markers.

Sequencing input: CD8+ T cells sorted from blood. The source of these receptors is a woman aged 18-29 years in good health. Both conserved end residues are part of each CDR3. The D gene is left open where the match is weak. Some rows mark clone size as missing; the rest say once, few, many or name a class of expanded clone.

abundance	v_gene	d_gene	j_gene	CDR3aa	CDR3nt
.	TRBV30	.	TRBJ2-7	CAWSVSWEQYF	TGTGCCTGGAGTGTAAGCTGGGAGCAGTACTTC
few	TRBV29-1	.	TRBJ1-5	CSVLADNSNQPQHF	TGCAGCGTTTTGGCGGACAATAGCAATCAGCCCCAGCATTTT
few	TRBV30	TRBD1	TRBJ2-1	CAWRIRQGRNEQFF	TGTGCCTGGAGGATAAGACAGGGTAGAAATGAGCAGTTCTTC
.	TRBV6-1	.	TRBJ2-6	CASSPPGVNVLTF	TGTGCCAGCAGTCCCCCTGGAGTCAACGTCCTGACTTTC
few	TRBV7-2	TRBD2	TRBJ2-1	CASFGTSGPLENEQFF	TGTGCCAGCTTTGGGACTAGCGGACCGCTCGAGAATGAGCAGTTCTTC
.	TRBV2	TRBD1	TRBJ2-2	CASSSLGTGGLYGELFF	TGTGCCAGCAGTTCCCTTGGGACAGGGGGCTTATACGGGGAGCTGTTTTTT
few	TRBV20-1	TRBD2	TRBJ2-1	CSARRPGLVSNEQFF	TGCAGTGCTAGACGACCGGGACTAGTCTCCAATGAGCAGTTCTTC
.	TRBV12-3/TRBV12-4	.	TRBJ2-7	CASSLAQGTEQYF	TGTGCCAGCAGTTTAGCGCAGGGTACCGAGCAGTACTTC
many	TRBV7-2	.	TRBJ2-5	CASSPAETQYF	TGTGCCAGCAGCCCTGCGGAGACCCAGTACTTC
many	TRBV29-1	.	TRBJ1-5	CSVDRGLSNQPQHF	TGCAGCGTTGACAGGGGACTTAGCAATCAGCCCCAGCATTTT
.	TRBV4-3	TRBD1	TRBJ1-1	CASSQDSPQGGRDTEAFF	TGCGCCAGCAGCCAAGATTCCCCTCAGGGGGGGAGGGACACTGAAGCTTTCTTT
.	TRBV27	.	TRBJ2-1	CASSLSRVSPPQFF	TGTGCCAGCAGTTTATCGCGGGTGTCGCCCCCCCAGTTCTTC
few	TRBV7-9	.	TRBJ2-5	CASSRERRGQQETQYF	TGTGCCAGCAGCAGGGAGCGGAGGGGCCAACAAGAGACCCAGTACTTC
.	TRBV20-1	.	TRBJ2-7	CSARDANLVYEQYF	TGCAGTGCTAGAGATGCAAACTTAGTTTACGAGCAGTACTTC
.	TRBV4-1	.	TRBJ2-7	CASSQGPNYSYEQYF	TGCGCCAGCAGCCAAGGACCGAATTACTCCTACGAGCAGTACTTC
few	TRBV6-1	.	TRBJ1-2	CASTHGAGSNYGYTF	TGTGCCAGCACGCATGGGGCAGGTAGTAACTATGGCTACACCTTC
few	TRBV7-9	.	TRBJ2-7	CASSLVRESYEQYF	TGTGCCAGCAGCTTAGTGAGGGAGTCCTACGAGCAGTACTTC
many	TRBV5-5	.	TRBJ2-7	CASKDTVNYEQYF	TGTGCCAGCAAAGACACGGTGAACTACGAGCAGTACTTC
few	TRBV6-2/TRBV6-3	TRBD2	TRBJ2-2	CASSYPGGNTGELFF	TGTGCCAGCAGTTACCCGGGAGGGAACACCGGGGAGCTGTTTTTT
.	TRBV12-3/TRBV12-4	TRBD2	TRBJ2-3	CASSLGGGGGDTQYF	TGTGCCAGCAGTTTAGGCGGGGGGGGAGGAGATACGCAGTATTTT
.	TRBV27	TRBD1	TRBJ2-2	CASSSGTVPGELFF	TGTGCCAGCAGTTCGGGGACAGTACCCGGGGAGCTGTTTTTT
few	TRBV11-3	.	TRBJ2-4	CASGSLEQTRYIQYF	TGTGCCAGCGGATCGCTAGAACAGACCCGCTACATTCAGTACTTC
many	TRBV9	.	TRBJ2-1	CASSVAGEQFF	TGTGCCAGCAGCGTAGCGGGTGAGCAGTTCTTC
few	TRBV20-1	.	TRBJ2-3	CSARDPRSGDTDTQYF	TGCAGTGCTAGAGATCCCCGTAGTGGGGACACAGATACGCAGTATTTT
few	TRBV6-5	.	TRBJ1-1	CASSYSGRGNTEAFF	TGTGCCAGCAGTTACTCCGGACGGGGAAACACTGAAGCTTTCTTT
.	TRBV12-3/TRBV12-4	.	TRBJ1-5	CASSPNWVYRQPQHF	TGTGCCAGCAGTCCGAACTGGGTGTACAGACAGCCCCAGCATTTT
few	TRBV9	.	TRBJ2-2	CASTGTGELFF	TGTGCCAGCACAGGCACCGGGGAGCTGTTTTTT
few	TRBV7-6	TRBD2	TRBJ2-3	CASSLVAGITDTQYF	TGTGCCAGCAGCTTAGTAGCGGGAATAACAGATACGCAGTATTTT
few	TRBV20-1	.	TRBJ1-1	CSLRGAGTEAFF	TGCAGCCTTCGGGGCGCGGGCACTGAAGCTTTCTTT
few	TRBV20-1	.	TRBJ2-3	CSASPQRTEGGTFTDTQYF	TGCAGTGCTAGCCCACAGAGAACGGAAGGCGGGACCTTCACAGATACGCAGTATTTT
.	TRBV12-3/TRBV12-4	TRBD1	TRBJ2-1	CASSFRQGSYNEQFF	TGTGCCAGCAGTTTTCGACAGGGATCCTACAATGAGCAGTTCTTC
.	TRBV15	.	TRBJ2-1	CATSRDSAGEQFF	TGTGCCACCAGCAGAGACTCGGCGGGTGAGCAGTTCTTC
.	TRBV5-1	TRBD2	TRBJ2-7	CASSSPPSKGLAGDEQYF	TGCGCCAGCAGCTCTCCCCCTTCGAAGGGACTAGCGGGAGACGAGCAGTACTTC
few	TRBV11-2	.	TRBJ2-1	CASSLLALHNEQFF	TGTGCCAGCAGCTTACTAGCGCTTCACAATGAGCAGTTCTTC
few	TRBV6-2/TRBV6-3	.	TRBJ2-7	CASSASIYEQYF	TGTGCCAGCAGTGCAAGCATCTACGAGCAGTACTTC
few	TRBV7-8	TRBD1	TRBJ1-2	CASSPDRGPYGYTF	TGTGCCAGCAGCCCAGACAGGGGGCCTTATGGCTACACCTTC
.	TRBV9	.	TRBJ1-1	CASSSRWEGVNTEAFF	TGTGCCAGCAGCTCCCGGTGGGAGGGGGTAAACACTGAAGCTTTCTTT
.	TRBV20-1	TRBD1	TRBJ2-7	CSARDRVTGGPSYEQYF	TGCAGTGCTAGAGACAGAGTCACAGGGGGCCCTTCCTACGAGCAGTACTTC
.	TRBV29-1	TRBD2	TRBJ2-7	CSAGGFYEQYF	TGCAGCGCCGGGGGGTTTTACGAGCAGTACTTC
many	TRBV12-3/TRBV12-4	.	TRBJ2-7	CASSPGFHEQYF	TGTGCCAGCAGTCCAGGGTTCCACGAGCAGTACTTC
.	TRBV4-3	TRBD2	TRBJ2-2	CASSQGPGAGDTGELFF	TGCGCCAGCAGCCAAGGCCCGGGAGCGGGGGACACCGGGGAGCTGTTTTTT
many	TRBV12-3/TRBV12-4	.	TRBJ2-1	CASGDNEQFF	TGTGCCAGCGGCGACAATGAGCAGTTCTTC
.	TRBV5-1	.	TRBJ2-3	CASSLIGARDTQYF	TGCGCCAGCAGCCTCATAGGGGCGCGAGATACGCAGTATTTT